Reported below is one T cell receptor beta chain. It is unclear where the CDR3 begins or ends on the DNA, so no DNA is shown, and the CDR3 is as TCRdb lists it. TCRdb re-derived calls from the RT-PCR reads in MiXCR, one entry per CDR3 protein. The sample has 700,000 to 900,000 distinct CDR3 sequences, approximately 21% seen once. This specimen comes from a study of response to subunit inactivated influenza vaccine. Germline CDR1 and CDR2: SEHNR and FQNEAQ (reference sequence). The CDR3 has 17 residues if both end residues are counted. Here the sequenced sample was PBMCs from blood, taken about 5 days after vaccination. The receptor comes from a man in his fifties or sixties who received an inactivated influenza vaccine. This chain links TRBV7-9 with TRBJ2-5; TRBD1, the D gene given by the table, was not confirmed from the DNA. CDR3 amino acids: CASSPNLFGPGAETQYF.